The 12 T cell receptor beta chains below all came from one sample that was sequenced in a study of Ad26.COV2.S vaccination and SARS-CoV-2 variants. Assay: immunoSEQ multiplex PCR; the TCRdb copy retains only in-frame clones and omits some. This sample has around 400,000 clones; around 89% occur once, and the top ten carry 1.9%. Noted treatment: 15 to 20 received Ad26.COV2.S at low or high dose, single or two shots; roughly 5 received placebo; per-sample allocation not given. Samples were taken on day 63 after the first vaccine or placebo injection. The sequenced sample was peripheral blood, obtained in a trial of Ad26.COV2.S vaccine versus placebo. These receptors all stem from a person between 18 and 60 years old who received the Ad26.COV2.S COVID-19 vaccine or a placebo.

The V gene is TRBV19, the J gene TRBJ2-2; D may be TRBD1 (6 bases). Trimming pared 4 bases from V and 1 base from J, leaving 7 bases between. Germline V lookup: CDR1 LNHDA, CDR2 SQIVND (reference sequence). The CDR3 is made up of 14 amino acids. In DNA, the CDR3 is TGTGCCAGTAGTACACAGGGGAACACCGGGGAGCTGTTTTTT. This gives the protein CASSTQGNTGELFF.

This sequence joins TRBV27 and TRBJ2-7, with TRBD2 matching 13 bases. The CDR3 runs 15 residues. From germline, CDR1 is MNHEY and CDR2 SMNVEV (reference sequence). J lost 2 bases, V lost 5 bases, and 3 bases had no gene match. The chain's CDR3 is CASSPGTSGTYEQYF. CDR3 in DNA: TGTGCCAGCAGTCCAGGGACTAGCGGGACCTACGAGCAGTACTTC.

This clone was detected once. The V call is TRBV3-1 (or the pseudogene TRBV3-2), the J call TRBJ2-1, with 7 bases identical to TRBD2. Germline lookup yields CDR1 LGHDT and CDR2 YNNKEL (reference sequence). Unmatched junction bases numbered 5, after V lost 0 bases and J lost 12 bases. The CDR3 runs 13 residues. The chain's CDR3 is CASSQDIAGVQFF. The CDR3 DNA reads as TGTGCCAGCAGCCAAGATATTGCGGGGGTGCAGTTCTTC.

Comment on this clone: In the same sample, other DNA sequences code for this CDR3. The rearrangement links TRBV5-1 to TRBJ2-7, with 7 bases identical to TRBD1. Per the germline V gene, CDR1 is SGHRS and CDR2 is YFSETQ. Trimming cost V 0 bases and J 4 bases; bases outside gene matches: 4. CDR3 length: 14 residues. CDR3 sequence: CASSLGQGAYEQYF. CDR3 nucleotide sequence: TGCGCCAGCAGCTTGGGACAGGGTGCTTACGAGCAGTACTTC.

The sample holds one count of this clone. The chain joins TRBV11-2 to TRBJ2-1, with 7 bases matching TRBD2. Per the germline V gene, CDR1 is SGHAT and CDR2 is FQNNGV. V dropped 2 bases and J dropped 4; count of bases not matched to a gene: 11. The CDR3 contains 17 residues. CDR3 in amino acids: CASSLNGEGRFYNEQFF. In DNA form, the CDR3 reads TGTGCCAGCAGCTTAAACGGGGAGGGCCGGTTTTACAATGAGCAGTTCTTC. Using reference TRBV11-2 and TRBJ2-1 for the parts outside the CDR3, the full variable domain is EAGVAQSPRYKIIEKRQSVAFWCNPISGHATLYWYQQILGQGPKLLIQFQNNGVVDDSQLPKDRFSAERLKGVDSTLKIQPAKLEDSAVYLCASSLNGEGRFYNEQFFGPGTRLTVL.

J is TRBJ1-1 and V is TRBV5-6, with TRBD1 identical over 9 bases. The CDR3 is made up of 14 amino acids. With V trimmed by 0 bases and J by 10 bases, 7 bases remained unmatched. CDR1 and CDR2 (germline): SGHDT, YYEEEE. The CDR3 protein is CASSLDRGRGGAFF. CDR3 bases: TGTGCCAGCAGCTTGGACAGGGGGCGAGGAGGAGCTTTCTTT.

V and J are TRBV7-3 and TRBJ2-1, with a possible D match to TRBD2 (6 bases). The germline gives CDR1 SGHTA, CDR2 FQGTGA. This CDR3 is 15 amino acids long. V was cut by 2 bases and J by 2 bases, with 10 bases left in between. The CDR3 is CASSLEGGPYNEQFF. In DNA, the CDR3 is TGTGCCAGCAGCTTAGAAGGAGGGCCCTACAATGAGCAGTTCTTC.

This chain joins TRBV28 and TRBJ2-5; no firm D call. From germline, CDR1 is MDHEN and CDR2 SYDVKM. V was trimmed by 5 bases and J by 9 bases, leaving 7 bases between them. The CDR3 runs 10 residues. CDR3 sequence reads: CASSGVSQYF. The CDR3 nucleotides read TGTGCCAGCAGTGGAGTTTCCCAGTACTTC.

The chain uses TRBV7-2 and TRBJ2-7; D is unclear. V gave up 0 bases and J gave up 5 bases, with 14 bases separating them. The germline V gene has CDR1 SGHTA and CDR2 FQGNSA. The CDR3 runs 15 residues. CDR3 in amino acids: CASSLALSGSHEQYF. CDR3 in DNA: TGTGCCAGCAGCTTAGCGCTCTCGGGTTCCCACGAGCAGTACTTC.

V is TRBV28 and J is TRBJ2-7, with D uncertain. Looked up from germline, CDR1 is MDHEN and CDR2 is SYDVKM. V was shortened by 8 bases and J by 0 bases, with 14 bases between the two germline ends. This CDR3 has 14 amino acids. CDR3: CASLQVGPSYEQYF. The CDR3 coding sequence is TGTGCCAGCCTGCAAGTGGGCCCCTCCTACGAGCAGTACTTC.

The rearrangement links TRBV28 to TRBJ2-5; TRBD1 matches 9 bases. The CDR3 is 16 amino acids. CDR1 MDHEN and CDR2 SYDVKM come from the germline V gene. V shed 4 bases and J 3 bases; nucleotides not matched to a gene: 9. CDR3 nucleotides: TGTGCCAGCAGTTCCCGGGACAGGGAGGGGGAAGAGACCCAGTACTTC. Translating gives CASSSRDREGEETQYF.

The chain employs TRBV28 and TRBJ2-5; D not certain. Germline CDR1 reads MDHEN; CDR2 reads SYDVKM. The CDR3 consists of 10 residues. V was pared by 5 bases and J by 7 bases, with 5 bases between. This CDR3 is CASSGGTQYF. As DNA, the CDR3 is TGTGCCAGCAGTGGTGGGACCCAGTACTTC. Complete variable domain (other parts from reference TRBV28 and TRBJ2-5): DVKVTQSSRYLVKRTGEKVFLECVQDMDHENMFWYRQDPGLGLRLIYFSYDVKMKEKGDIPEGYSVSREKKERFSLILESASTNQTSMYLCASSGGTQYFGPGTRLLVL.